The rows below give T cell receptor beta chains drawn from one sample of a study of blood T cell repertoires in COVID-19. Generated by immunoSEQ multiplex PCR, the TCRdb table keeps only in-frame clones and is missing some. Among around 180,000 clones listed, 70% to 90% were seen once. The sample consisted of peripheral blood. These receptors were collected from a man aged 55 to 69 with acute or convalescent COVID-19. Both conserved end residues are part of each CDR3. The order of the fields is CDR3 DNA, CDR3 protein, J gene, V gene, D gene, clone size. The D gene is left open where the match is weak. The size of a clone is reported for some rows only, either as once, few or many, or as a class for expanded clones.

TGTGCCAGCAGTTCGAGACTAGATCACGAGCAGTACTTC	CASSSRLDHEQYF	TRBJ2-7	TRBV27	NA	NA
TGTGCCAGCAGCATCACGACAGGGCGAGAGACCCAGTACTTC	CASSITTGRETQYF	TRBJ2-5	TRBV7-3	TRBD1	NA
TGTGCCAGCAGCTTAGCCCGGACGGGGAACTATGGCTACACCTTC	CASSLARTGNYGYTF	TRBJ1-2	TRBV11-2	NA	NA
TGTGCCAGCAGCTCCGCAGGGAATGAGCAGTTCTTC	CASSSAGNEQFF	TRBJ2-1	TRBV5-4	NA	NA
TGTGCCAGCAGGGTACAGGGGGCGCCTAGGGAGACCCAGTACTTC	CASRVQGAPRETQYF	TRBJ2-5	TRBV6-5	TRBD1	NA
TGTGCCTGGAGTCCCTACAGCAGGGGCCACGAGCAGTACTTC	CAWSPYSRGHEQYF	TRBJ2-7	TRBV30	NA	NA
TGTGCCAGCCGGGCCGACAGGGCGATCAATTCACCCCTCCACTTT	CASRADRAINSPLHF	TRBJ1-6	TRBV19	TRBD1	NA
TGCGCCAGCAGCCTCGGGGAGACCCCAGATACGCAGTATTTT	CASSLGETPDTQYF	TRBJ2-3	TRBV4-3	NA	NA
TGTGCCAGCAGTTCTGGGGGAGGCGCCTACAATGAGCAGTTCTTC	CASSSGGGAYNEQFF	TRBJ2-1	TRBV28	NA	NA
TGTGCTAGCAGCTTGGGGCGAGGAGAGACCCAGTACTTC	CASSLGRGETQYF	TRBJ2-5	TRBV7-7	NA	NA
TGTGCCAGCCGGTTCTCTGGGGCCAACGTCCTGACTTTC	CASRFSGANVLTF	TRBJ2-6	TRBV6-5	NA	NA
TGTGCCTGGAGGGGGGAGGGCTCCTACGAGCAGTACTTC	CAWRGEGSYEQYF	TRBJ2-7	TRBV30	TRBD2	NA
TGTGCCAGCAGCAGACGGGGAGCTAGCGGGAGGGGAGACGAGCAGTACTTC	CASSRRGASGRGDEQYF	TRBJ2-7	TRBV28	TRBD2	NA
TGTGCCAGCAGTTCGTACGGGACAGAAGAAGCTTTCTTT	CASSSYGTEEAFF	TRBJ1-1	TRBV27	TRBD1	NA
TGCGCCAGCAGCCAGGGGGCGGGAGGTTGGGATGAGCAGTTCTTC	CASSQGAGGWDEQFF	TRBJ2-1	TRBV4-3	TRBD2	NA
TGCAGCGCCGGGACAGGGGAACAGCCCCAGCATTTT	CSAGTGEQPQHF	TRBJ1-5	TRBV29-1	TRBD1	NA
TGCAGTGCCAATACAGGGGGCCCAGCTTTCTTT	CSANTGGPAFF	TRBJ1-1	TRBV20-1	TRBD1	few
TGTGCCAGCAGTGCCGCGACAGGGGGTAATGAAAAACTGTTTTTT	CASSAATGGNEKLFF	TRBJ1-4	TRBV2	TRBD1	NA
TGTGCCAGCAGCCCCGACAGAGACTACGAGCAGTACTTC	CASSPDRDYEQYF	TRBJ2-7	TRBV7-9	NA	NA
TGCGCCAGCAGCCCAGGGGGGCGAAACACTGAAGCTTTCTTT	CASSPGGRNTEAFF	TRBJ1-1	TRBV4-1	TRBD1	NA
TGTGCCTCCAGGGTTTTTCGGTACGAGCAGTACTTC	CASRVFRYEQYF	TRBJ2-7	TRBV30	NA	NA
TGTGCCAGCAGCAGGAGAACGGGACAGGGGGAGGGGGAGCAGTACTTC	CASSRRTGQGEGEQYF	TRBJ2-7	TRBV3-1/TRBV3-2	TRBD1	once
TGCGCCAGCAGCCAAGATCCTAGTGCGTTCGAGTTCTTC	CASSQDPSAFEFF	TRBJ2-1	TRBV4-1	NA	few
TGTGCCAGCAGTTTAGGGGGCGATGAGCAGTTCTTC	CASSLGGDEQFF	TRBJ2-1	TRBV12-3/TRBV12-4	NA	NA
TGTGCCAGCAGCTTTCTACTAGCGGACTCCTACGAGCAGTACTTC	CASSFLLADSYEQYF	TRBJ2-7	TRBV5-6	TRBD2	NA
TGTGCCAGCAGCCCCGGACAGATGCTTAGCAATCAGCCCCAGCATTTT	CASSPGQMLSNQPQHF	TRBJ1-5	TRBV5-8	NA	NA
TGTGCCGGGGGACAGGGAAACTATGGCTACACCTTC	CAGGQGNYGYTF	TRBJ1-2	TRBV28	TRBD1	NA
TGTGCCAGCAGCCCCTCTAGCGGGAGGGCCGTCAATGAGCAGTTCTTC	CASSPSSGRAVNEQFF	TRBJ2-1	TRBV7-3	TRBD2	NA
TGTGCCAGCAGCCCCCTCGGGCGGGAGGGCCGGGAGACCCAGTACTTC	CASSPLGREGRETQYF	TRBJ2-5	TRBV13	TRBD2	NA